Sequencing of this T cell receptor (beta chain) was carried out in a study of blood T cell repertoires in COVID-19. Study-level background: COVID-19 samples, acute and convalescent, were from the United States, Italy and Spain.

V was cut by 6 bases and J by 0 bases, with 6 bases left in between. Germline lookup yields CDR1 SNHLY and CDR2 FYNNEI. The CDR3 length is 13 residues. In the original analysis: Reference gene primers were amplified, and this amplification served to estimate nucleated cell counts. The repertoire was sequenced with immunoSEQ multiplex PCR; TCRdb's copy has only in-frame clones and lacks some. D and trimming were read from the DNA, whereas the V and J calls and clone size are those reported in that table. The data show fewer than 350,000 clones, with 88% seen just once and approximately 1.6% held by the top ten.

This clonotype originated in a woman aged 25 to 39 with COVID-19, enrolled during active disease. The J gene is TRBJ1-5, the V gene TRBV2; D gene unclear. Sequences were obtained from peripheral blood. CDR3 amino acids: CASSRSSNQPQHF. The DNA of the CDR3 is TGTGCCAGCAGCCGGTCTAGCAATCAGCCCCAGCATTTT.